Following are 10 T cell receptor beta chains from one sample sequenced in a study of blood T cell repertoires in COVID-19. Sequencing used immunoSEQ multiplex PCR; TCRdb keeps in-frame clones, though not all of them. The data contain 150,000 to 200,000 clones, 70% to 90% of them singletons. Input material: PBMCs or T cells enriched from blood (not recorded which). The receptor source for this set is a woman in her forties or fifties who had recovered from COVID-19.

This clone was detected once. This chain joins TRBV5-4 and TRBJ1-4; 8 nucleotides agree with TRBD1. Per germline, CDR1 SGHNT and CDR2 YYREEE (reference sequence). Losses at the gene ends were 4 bases for V and 7 bases for J; bases not matched to a gene: 6. The CDR3 sequence is 14 residues long. CDR3 protein: CASSPMGTGEKLFF. For the CDR3, the DNA is TGTGCCAGCAGCCCAATGGGGACAGGTGAAAAACTGTTTTTT.

The CDR3 spells CASSQRRLADTDTQYF. DNA for the CDR3: TGTGCCAGCAGCCAGAGGCGACTAGCAGACACAGATACGCAGTATTTT. The chain has TRBV7-9 and TRBJ2-3, with TRBD2 identical over 7 bases. V lost 5 bases, J lost 2 bases, and 10 bases stayed unmatched. Per germline, CDR1 SEHNR and CDR2 FQNEAQ (reference sequence). The CDR3 extends over 16 amino acids.

The genes are TRBV10-3 and TRBJ2-2; tentatively, D is TRBD2 (7 bases). V was shortened by 0 bases and J by 6 bases, with 11 bases between the two germline ends. Per germline, CDR1 ENHRY and CDR2 SYGVKD. The CDR3 covers 15 residues. The DNA of the CDR3 is TGTGCCATCAGTGAGTCGGCGGGGGCCGCCGGGGAGCTGTTTTTT. It translates to CAISESAGAAGELFF.

The V and J genes are TRBV24-1 and TRBJ1-5, with D tentatively TRBD1 (5 bases). Trimming stripped 1 base from V and 8 bases from J, with 5 bases between. The CDR3 sequence is 12 residues long. Per the germline V gene, CDR1 is KGHDR and CDR2 is SFDVKD. CDR3 in amino acids: CATSDLGEPQHF. As DNA, the CDR3 is TGTGCCACCAGTGATTTAGGGGAGCCCCAGCATTTT.

Note on this clone: One end of the junction varies from germline; a read error may be responsible. The V gene is TRBV18, the J gene TRBJ1-4; maybe TRBD1 (6 bases). The germline gives CDR1 KGHSH, CDR2 LQKENI. The CDR3 length is 14 residues. The CDR3 region is CASSPGTTNEKLFF. In nucleotides, the CDR3 is TGTGCCAGCTCACCCGGGACAACGAATGAAAAACTGTTTTTT.

The genes are TRBV30 and TRBJ2-2, with 7 bases aligning to TRBD1. Germline V CDR1 and CDR2: GTSNPN, SVGIG (reference sequence). V shed 2 bases, J shed 6 bases, and the junction held 0 bases outside the gene matches. The CDR3 is 12 amino acids. The CDR3 sequence: CAWSQGAGELFF. The CDR3 nucleotides read TGTGCCTGGAGTCAGGGGGCCGGGGAGCTGTTTTTT.

The rearrangement uses TRBV11-3 and TRBJ1-1, with 7 bases matching TRBD1. Germline V lookup: CDR1 SGHNT, CDR2 YENEEA. V lost 1 base, J lost 4 bases, and 3 bases stayed unmatched. The CDR3 loop spans 14 amino acids. The CDR3 DNA follows: TGTGCCAGCAGCTTAGGGGGGGACAGCACTGAAGCTTTCTTT. Protein: CASSLGGDSTEAFF.

Only one count was recorded for this clone. This chain links TRBV6-5 with TRBJ2-5; perhaps TRBD1 as D (6 bases). The V end was cut by 6 bases, the J end by 8 bases, with 22 bases between. The CDR3 consists of 15 residues. Germline CDR1 and CDR2: MNHEY and SVGAGI. The DNA for the CDR3 is TGTGCCAGCAGCCACGGACAGTCCCTAAGACGTACCCAGTACTTC. As protein: CASSHGQSLRRTQYF.

CDR3 nucleotides: TGTGCCATCAGTGAGTCAAGGACTAGCGGGACCGTCCGAGATACGCAGTATTTT. Encoded protein: CAISESRTSGTVRDTQYF. The chain joins TRBV10-3 to TRBJ2-3, with TRBD2 matching over 12 bases. Per the germline V gene, CDR1 is ENHRY and CDR2 is SYGVKD. The CDR3 spans 18 residues. V lost 0 bases and J lost 5; bases outside the gene matches: 9.

This chain uses TRBV5-4 with TRBJ2-5, with TRBD2 identical over 12 bases. The trim removed 0 bases at V and 4 bases at J, leaving 10 bases unmatched. The CDR3 has 18 residues. The germline CDR1 and CDR2 sequences are SGHNT and YYREEE (reference sequence). DNA of the CDR3: TGTGCCAGCAGCTTGGCCCAGACGGGACTAGCGGGCGGAGAGACCCAGTACTTC. Translating it yields CASSLAQTGLAGGETQYF.